This TCR beta chain originates from a study of a mutant IDH1 vaccine in newly diagnosed glioma. Only in-frame clones appear in the TCRdb table, and some are missing; sequencing was by immunoSEQ multiplex PCR. The sample lists about 36,000 clones; 75% to 90% were seen once. Noted time point: week 11, during vaccination. Vaccination comprised doses that each held 300 ug of mutant IDH1 20-mer peptide, plus topical imiquimod. Notes on this clone: Its antigen remains unknown.

The trim removed 6 bases at V and 5 bases at J, leaving 21 bases unmatched. The length of the CDR3 is 18 residues. The germline gives CDR1 LGHNT, CDR2 FRNRAP. The specimen was peripheral blood mononuclear cells (PBMCs), collected from a glioma patient whose treatment included an IDH1 peptide vaccine. The receptor comes from a woman aged 25-40 years with glioma. Some clones in this sample may be carry-over from other donors' samples. This chain joins TRBV12-5 and TRBJ1-1, with TRBD1 identical over 7 bases. CDR3 amino acids: CASGPATRKGAPGTEAFF. The CDR3 coding sequence is TGTGCTAGTGGCCCGGCAACCCGGAAGGGGGCGCCGGGGACTGAAGCTTTCTTT.